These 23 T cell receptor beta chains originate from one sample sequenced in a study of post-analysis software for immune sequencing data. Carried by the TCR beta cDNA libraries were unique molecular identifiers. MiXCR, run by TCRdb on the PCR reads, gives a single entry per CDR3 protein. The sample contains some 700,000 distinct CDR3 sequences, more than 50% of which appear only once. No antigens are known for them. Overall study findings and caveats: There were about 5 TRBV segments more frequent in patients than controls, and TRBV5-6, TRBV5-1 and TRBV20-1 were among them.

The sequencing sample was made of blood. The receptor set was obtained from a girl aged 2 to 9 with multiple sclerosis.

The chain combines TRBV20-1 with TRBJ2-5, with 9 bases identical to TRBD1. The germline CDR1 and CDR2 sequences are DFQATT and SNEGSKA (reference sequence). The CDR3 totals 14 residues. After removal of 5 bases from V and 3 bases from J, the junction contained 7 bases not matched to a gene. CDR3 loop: CSAVQGAPKETQYF. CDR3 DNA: TGCAGTGCTGTACAGGGGGCGCCGAAAGAGACCCAGTACTTC.

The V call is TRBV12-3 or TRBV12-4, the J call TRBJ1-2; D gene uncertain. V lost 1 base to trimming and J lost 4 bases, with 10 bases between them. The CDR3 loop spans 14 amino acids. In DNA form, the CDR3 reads TGTGCCAGCAGTTTAGGTGTAGCTTTCTATGGCTACACCTTC. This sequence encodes CASSLGVAFYGYTF.

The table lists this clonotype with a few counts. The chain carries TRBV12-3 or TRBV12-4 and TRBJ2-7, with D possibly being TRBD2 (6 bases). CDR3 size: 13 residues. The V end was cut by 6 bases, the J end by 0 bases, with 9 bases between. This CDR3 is CASRTRSSYEQYF. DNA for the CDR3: TGTGCCAGCAGGACTAGGAGCTCCTACGAGCAGTACTTC.

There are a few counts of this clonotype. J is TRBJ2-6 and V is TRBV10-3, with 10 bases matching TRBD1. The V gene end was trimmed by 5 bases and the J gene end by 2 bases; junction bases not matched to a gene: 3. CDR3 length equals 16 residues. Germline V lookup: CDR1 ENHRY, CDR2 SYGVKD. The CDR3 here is CAISHGTGAGANVLTF. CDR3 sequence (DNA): TGTGCCATCAGTCACGGGACAGGGGCTGGGGCCAACGTCCTGACTTTC.

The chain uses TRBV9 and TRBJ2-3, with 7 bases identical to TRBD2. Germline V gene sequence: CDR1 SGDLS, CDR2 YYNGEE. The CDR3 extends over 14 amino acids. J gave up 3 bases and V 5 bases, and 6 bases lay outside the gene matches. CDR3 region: CASSAGLRTDTQYF. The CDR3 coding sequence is TGTGCCAGCAGTGCGGGACTAAGGACAGATACGCAGTATTTT.

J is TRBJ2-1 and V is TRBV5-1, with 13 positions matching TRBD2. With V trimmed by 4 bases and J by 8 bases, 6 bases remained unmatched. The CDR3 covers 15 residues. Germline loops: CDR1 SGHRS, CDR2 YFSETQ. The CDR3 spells CASSLTSGRDHEQFF. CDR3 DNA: TGCGCCAGCAGCCTTACTAGCGGGAGGGATCATGAGCAGTTCTTC. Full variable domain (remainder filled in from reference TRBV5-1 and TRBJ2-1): KAGVTQTPRYLIKTRGQQVTLSCSPISGHRSVSWYQQTPGQGLQFLFEYFSETQRNKGNFPGRFSGRQFSNSRSEMNVSTLELGDSALYLCASSLTSGRDHEQFFGPGTRLTVL.

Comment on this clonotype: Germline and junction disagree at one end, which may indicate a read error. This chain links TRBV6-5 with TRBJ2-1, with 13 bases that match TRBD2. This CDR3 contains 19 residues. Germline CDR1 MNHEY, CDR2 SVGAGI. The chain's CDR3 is CACSYRRRLAGGRGNEQFF. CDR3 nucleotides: TGTGCCTGCAGTTACCGCAGGCGACTAGCGGGGGGCCGGGGGAATGAGCAGTTCTTC.

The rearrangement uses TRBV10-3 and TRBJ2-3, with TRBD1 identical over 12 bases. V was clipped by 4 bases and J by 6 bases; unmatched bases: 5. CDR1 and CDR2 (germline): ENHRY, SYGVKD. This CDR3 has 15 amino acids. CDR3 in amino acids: CAISGDRGREDTQYF. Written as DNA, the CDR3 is TGTGCCATCAGTGGGGACAGGGGGCGCGAGGATACGCAGTATTTT.

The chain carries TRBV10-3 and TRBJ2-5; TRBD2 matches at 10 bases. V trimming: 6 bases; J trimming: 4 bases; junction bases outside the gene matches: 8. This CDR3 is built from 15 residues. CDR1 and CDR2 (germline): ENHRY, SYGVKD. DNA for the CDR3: TGTGCCATCAGACCAAGCGGGGGGGCCGGAGAGACCCAGTACTTC. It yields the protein CAIRPSGGAGETQYF.

The CDR3 loop reads CASSIRPWDSETSYEQYF. The CDR3 nucleotides read TGTGCCAGCAGTATACGACCATGGGACTCCGAAACATCCTACGAGCAGTACTTC. The chain couples TRBV12-3 or TRBV12-4 to TRBJ2-7; D may be TRBD2 (6 bases). Trimming left V 5 bases short and J 1 base short, with 24 bases between. This CDR3 has 18 amino acids.

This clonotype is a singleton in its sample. The CDR3 coding sequence is TGTGCCAGCAGCTACGGACAGGGGAATTCACCCCTCCACTTT. Amino acids: CASSYGQGNSPLHF. The chain links TRBV7-2 to TRBJ1-6, with TRBD1 identical over 9 bases. V shed 4 bases and J 7 bases; nucleotides not matched to a gene: 2. The CDR3 has 14 residues. Germline assignment: CDR1 SGHTA and CDR2 FQGNSA.

The CDR3 loop reads CASSPRRGGSGEQYF. As DNA, the CDR3 is TGTGCCAGCAGCCCCAGGCGGGGTGGTAGTGGCGAGCAGTACTTC. The rearrangement links TRBV21-1 to TRBJ2-7; the table's D call, TRBD2, was not checked against the DNA. TRBV21-1 is assigned pseudogene status. The CDR3 is made up of 15 amino acids.

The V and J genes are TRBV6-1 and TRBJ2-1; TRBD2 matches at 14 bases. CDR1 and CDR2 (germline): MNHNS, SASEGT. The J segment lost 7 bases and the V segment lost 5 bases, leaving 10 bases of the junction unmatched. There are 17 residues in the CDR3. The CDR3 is CASSPSEGLAGVNEQFF. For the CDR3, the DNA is TGTGCCAGCAGTCCGTCCGAGGGACTAGCGGGAGTTAATGAGCAGTTCTTC.

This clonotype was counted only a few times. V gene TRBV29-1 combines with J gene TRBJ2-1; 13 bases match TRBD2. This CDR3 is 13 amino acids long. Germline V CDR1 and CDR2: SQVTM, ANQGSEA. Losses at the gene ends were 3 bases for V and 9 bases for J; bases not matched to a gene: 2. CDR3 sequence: CSVEGLAGSEQFF. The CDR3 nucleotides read TGCAGCGTTGAGGGACTAGCGGGGAGTGAGCAGTTCTTC.

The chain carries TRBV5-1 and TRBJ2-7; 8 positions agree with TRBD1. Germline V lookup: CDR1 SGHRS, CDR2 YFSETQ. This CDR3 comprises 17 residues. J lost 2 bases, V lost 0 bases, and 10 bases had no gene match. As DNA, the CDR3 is TGCGCCAGCAGCTTGGACCGACCGGGACAGGCCACCTACGAGCAGTACTTC. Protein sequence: CASSLDRPGQATYEQYF.

The CDR3 DNA is TGTGCCAGTCGACAGGGGGGCTTTGGCTACACCTTC. This gives the protein CASRQGGFGYTF. The gene calls are TRBV6-2 or TRBV6-3 and TRBJ1-2, with 9 bases lining up with TRBD1. Germline V gene data show CDR1 as MNHEY and CDR2 as SVGEGT. CDR3 length equals 12 residues. J gave up 7 bases and V 9 bases, and 6 bases lay outside the gene matches.

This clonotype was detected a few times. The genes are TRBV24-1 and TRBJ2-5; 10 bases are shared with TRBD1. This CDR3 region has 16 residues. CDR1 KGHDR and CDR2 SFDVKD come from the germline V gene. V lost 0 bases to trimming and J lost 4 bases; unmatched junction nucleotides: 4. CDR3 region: CATSDLRTGGRETQYF. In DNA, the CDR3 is TGTGCCACCAGTGATTTGAGGACAGGGGGTAGAGAGACCCAGTACTTC.

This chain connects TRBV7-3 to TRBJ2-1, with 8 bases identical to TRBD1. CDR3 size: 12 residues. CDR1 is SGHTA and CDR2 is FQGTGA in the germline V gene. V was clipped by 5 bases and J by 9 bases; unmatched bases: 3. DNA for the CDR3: TGTGCCAGCAGCGACAGGGGAAGTGAGCAGTTCTTC. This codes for CASSDRGSEQFF.

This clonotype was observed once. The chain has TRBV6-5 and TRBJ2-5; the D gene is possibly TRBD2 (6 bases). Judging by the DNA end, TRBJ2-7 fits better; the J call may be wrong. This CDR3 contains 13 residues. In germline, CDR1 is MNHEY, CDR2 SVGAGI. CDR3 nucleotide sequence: TGTGCCAGCAGGGCGGGACCCGCCTACGAGCAGTACTTC. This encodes CASRAGPAYEQYF.

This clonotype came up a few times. The CDR3 spells CASSYSSGWETQYF. The DNA of the CDR3 is TGTGCCAGCAGTTACTCATCTGGGTGGGAGACCCAGTACTTC. The chain uses TRBV6-5 and TRBJ2-5; D ambiguous. Trimming pared 0 bases from V and 5 bases from J, leaving 10 bases between. CDR3 length: 14 residues. The germline V gene has CDR1 MNHEY and CDR2 SVGAGI.

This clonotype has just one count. The CDR3 protein is CSATNRGDGNTIYF. Written as DNA, the CDR3 is TGCAGTGCTACGAACAGGGGTGATGGAAACACCATATATTTT. The V gene is TRBV20-1, the J gene TRBJ1-3; 7 bases are shared with TRBD1. CDR3 size: 14 residues. Germline-derived CDR1 and CDR2 are DFQATT and SNEGSKA (reference sequence). Trimming took 4 bases from V and 3 from J; bases not matched to a gene: 6.

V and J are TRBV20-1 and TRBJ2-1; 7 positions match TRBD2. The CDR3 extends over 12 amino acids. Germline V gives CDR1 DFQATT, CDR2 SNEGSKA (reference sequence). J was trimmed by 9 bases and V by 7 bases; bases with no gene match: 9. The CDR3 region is CSGGGASTEQFF. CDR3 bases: TGCAGTGGGGGAGGGGCTAGCACTGAGCAGTTCTTC.

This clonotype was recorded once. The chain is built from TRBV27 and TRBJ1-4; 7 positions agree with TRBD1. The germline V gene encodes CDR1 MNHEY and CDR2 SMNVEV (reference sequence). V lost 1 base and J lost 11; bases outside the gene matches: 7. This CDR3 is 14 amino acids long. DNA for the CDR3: TGTGCCAGCAGTTTATACCAGGGGGATGGGAAACTGTTTTTT. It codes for CASSLYQGDGKLFF.